The T cell receptor beta chain described here comes from a study of T cells in Graves' hyperthyroidism and ophthalmopathy. Across the whole study: The blood sample was taken at first diagnosis, before treatment began. Whole-study findings and limits: Most thyroid-expanded clonotypes above 0.001 were also found in blood.

Regions amplified from RNA transcripts were the TCR beta CDR3 regions. The HTBI primer set served for first-round RT-PCR of the TCR CDR3. MiXCR, run by TCRdb on the multiplex PCR reads, gives a single entry per CDR3 protein. This table has about 420,000 distinct CDR3 sequences, around 16% appearing once. Diagnosis rested on symptoms, serum thyroxine and TRAb, thyroid ultrasound, and orbital computed tomography. The table lists this clonotype with a few counts. Its target is not known. The CDR3 has 13 residues. The V gene's germline CDR1 is SGHTA and CDR2 FQGTGA. V was cut by 4 bases and J by 4 bases, with 5 bases left in between.

The rearrangement uses TRBV7-3 and TRBJ2-6; the D is unclear. Sequencing was carried out using blood. The TCR comes from a woman aged 18-29 years with Graves' hyperthyroidism. CDR3 coding DNA: TGTGCCAGCAGCTGGCGCGGGGCCAACGTCCTGACTTTC. Translation gives CASSWRGANVLTF.